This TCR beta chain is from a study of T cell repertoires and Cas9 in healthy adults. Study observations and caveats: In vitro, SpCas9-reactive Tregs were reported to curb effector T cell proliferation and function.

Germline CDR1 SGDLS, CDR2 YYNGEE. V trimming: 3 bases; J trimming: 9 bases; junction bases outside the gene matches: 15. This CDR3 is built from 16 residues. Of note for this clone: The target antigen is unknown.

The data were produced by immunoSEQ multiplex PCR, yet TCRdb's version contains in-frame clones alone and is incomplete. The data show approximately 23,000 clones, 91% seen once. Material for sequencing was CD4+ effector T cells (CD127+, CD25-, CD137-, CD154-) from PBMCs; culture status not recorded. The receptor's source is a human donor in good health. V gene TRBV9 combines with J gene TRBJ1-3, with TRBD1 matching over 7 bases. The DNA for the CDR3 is TGTGCCAGCAGCGGAAGAACGGGTCAGGGGGGTAGCACCATATATTTT. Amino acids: CASSGRTGQGGSTIYF.